This record concerns one TCR beta chain sequence. This sample is part of a study of metastatic and nonmetastatic thyroid tumors. As for the study in general: Repertoire comparison spanned blood and tumor or nodule tissue of malignant and benign thyroid patients.

Every patient was untreated before thyroid surgery. Per the original methods: The distant-metastasis classifier for papillary thyroid cancer was built from CDR3 differences across clinicopathological groups. MiXCR re-clonotyped the PCR reads for TCRdb. The authors' filters were not applied to this entry. This table has 15,000 to 17,000 clones, around 25% appearing once. V lost 4 bases to trimming and J lost 2 bases; unmatched junction nucleotides: 5. The length of the CDR3 is 16 residues. CDR1 is KGHSH and CDR2 is LQKENI in the germline V gene. The V gene is TRBV18, the J gene TRBJ2-3, with 11 nucleotides matching TRBD2. The sequenced sample consisted of tumor tissue. The receptor comes from a female donor with papillary thyroid cancer or a benign thyroid nodule (not recorded which). Some clones in this sample may be carry-over from other donors' samples. CDR3 sequence: CASSQLAGGPTDTQYF. The CDR3 DNA is TGTGCCAGCTCACAGTTAGCGGGAGGGCCCACAGATACGCAGTATTTT. Based on the CDR3 plus reference TRBV18 and TRBJ2-3, the full variable domain is NAGVMQNPRHLVRRRGQEARLRCSPMKGHSHVYWYRQLPEEGLKFMVYLQKENIIDESGMPKERFSAEFPKEGPSILRIQQVVRGDSAAYFCASSQLAGGPTDTQYFGPGTRLTVL.